This entry features one T cell receptor (beta chain) sequence. Its specificity is unknown. The sample is drawn from a study of response to subunit inactivated influenza vaccine. Study conclusions and caveats: The authors offered the suggestion that each seasonal influenza vaccination recruits few new T cells.

TCRdb re-derived calls from the RT-PCR reads in MiXCR, one entry per CDR3 protein. The sample has about 800,000 distinct CDR3 sequences; approximately 21% are singletons. J lost 13 bases, V lost 6 bases, and 5 bases had no gene match. The CDR3 totals 11 residues. Here the sequenced sample was PBMCs from blood, taken roughly 5 days after vaccination. V usage is TRBV12-3 or TRBV12-4 and J usage is TRBJ2-5; 10 nucleotides align to TRBD1. This receptor was taken from a man aged 50-60 years who received an inactivated influenza vaccine. The CDR3 DNA is TGTGCCAGCAGCTCGGGACAGGGGTTGTACTTC. Translation gives CASSSGQGLYF.